Below, 18 T cell receptor beta chains from the same sample are listed, as sequenced in a study of blood T cell repertoires in COVID-19. Sequencing was performed with immunoSEQ multiplex PCR; in TCRdb, only in-frame clones are kept and a portion is missing. The sample lists about 220,000 clones, around 80% occurring once. Specimen: peripheral blood. These receptors were obtained from a man in his forties or fifties with active or convalescent COVID-19.

J is TRBJ1-1 and V is TRBV9, with D perhaps TRBD1 (6 bases). The V end was cut by 0 bases, the J end by 3 bases, with 9 bases between. CDR3 length: 14 residues. Germline CDR1 is SGDLS and CDR2 is YYNGEE. The CDR3 sequence is CASSVGPGDTEAFF. The CDR3 nucleotides read TGTGCCAGCAGCGTAGGGCCAGGGGACACTGAAGCTTTCTTT.

The chain carries TRBV5-5 and TRBJ1-5; D is undetermined. CDR1 is SGHKS, CDR2 YYEKEE, per germline (reference sequence). Trimming pared 6 bases from V and 6 bases from J, leaving 7 bases between. The CDR3 covers 11 residues. This chain's CDR3 is CASTRVQPQHF. The CDR3 DNA reads as TGTGCCAGCACTCGGGTTCAGCCCCAGCATTTT. Full variable domain (missing parts from reference TRBV5-5 and TRBJ1-5): DAGVTQSPTHLIKTRGQQVTLRCSPISGHKSVSWYQQVLGQGPQFIFQYYEKEERGRGNFPDRFSARQFPNYSSELNVNALLLGDSALYLCASTRVQPQHFGDGTRLSIL.

The V call is TRBV12-3 or TRBV12-4, the J call TRBJ1-2; D is undetermined. The V and J ends lost 4 bases and 6 bases respectively, with 9 bases between them. The CDR3 is 12 residues long. As DNA, the CDR3 is TGTGCCAGCAGTTGGAGTGGTAATGGCTACACCTTC. It encodes CASSWSGNGYTF.

This sequence joins TRBV4-3 and TRBJ2-1, with 7 nucleotides matching TRBD2. The trim removed 2 bases at V and 1 base at J, leaving 5 bases unmatched. The CDR3 covers 16 residues. Germline CDR1 is LGHNA and CDR2 is YSLEER. For the CDR3, the DNA is TGCGCCAGCAGCCAATACGGGAGGCAGTCCTACAATGAGCAGTTCTTC. Its translation: CASSQYGRQSYNEQFF.

This clone was found a few times. V usage is TRBV21-1 and J usage is TRBJ1-6; TRBD1 was called by the table and not checked on the DNA. TRBV21-1 represents a pseudogene. This CDR3 region has 16 residues. The CDR3 spells CASSATGEPYNSPLHF. The DNA for the CDR3 is TGTGCCAGCAGCGCGACAGGGGAACCCTATAATTCACCCCTCCACTTT.

The chain links TRBV19 to TRBJ1-5, with TRBD1 identical over 7 bases. J was trimmed by 6 bases and V by 6 bases; bases with no gene match: 5. Germline-derived CDR1 and CDR2 are LNHDA and SQIVND (reference sequence). CDR3 length equals 13 residues. This chain's CDR3 is CASSRQGAQPQHF. As DNA, the CDR3 is TGTGCCAGTAGCCGACAGGGCGCTCAGCCCCAGCATTTT.

This chain connects TRBV4-3 to TRBJ1-4; 11 bases are a match to TRBD1. V dropped 0 bases and J dropped 0; count of bases not matched to a gene: 6. CDR1 is LGHNA, CDR2 YSLEER, per germline. The CDR3 covers 19 residues. The CDR3 protein is CASSQDGQGALSTNEKLFF. In nucleotides, the CDR3 is TGCGCCAGCAGCCAAGATGGACAGGGGGCCCTTTCAACTAATGAAAAACTGTTTTTT.

A few counts support this clone. This rearrangement joins TRBV2 to TRBJ2-7; D call uncertain. CDR1 is SNHLY and CDR2 is FYNNEI in the germline V gene. The CDR3 extends over 13 amino acids. The V end lost 4 bases, the J end lost 0 bases, and 7 bases lay between the germline ends. Here the CDR3 DNA reads TGTGCCAGCAGTGGTTGGAGCTCCTACGAGCAGTACGTC. Translation gives CASSGWSSYEQYV.

The V and J genes are TRBV7-9 and TRBJ2-5; 9 bases line up with TRBD1. Germline V gene data show CDR1 as SEHNR and CDR2 as FQNEAQ (reference sequence). This CDR3 is 15 amino acids long. Trimming at V came to 5 bases and at J to 4 bases, leaving 8 bases not matched to a gene. The CDR3 spells CASSEIQGARETQYF. The CDR3 region has the DNA TGTGCCAGCAGCGAAATACAGGGGGCGAGAGAGACCCAGTACTTC.

This clone was recorded only once. The chain combines TRBV5-1 with TRBJ2-7; 7 bases match TRBD2. J gave up 2 bases and V 4 bases, and 3 bases lay outside the gene matches. The CDR3 has 13 amino acids. Germline V gene lookup returns CDR1 SGHRS and CDR2 YFSETQ. The CDR3 sequence: CASSRREAYEQYF. The CDR3, as DNA: TGCGCCAGCAGCCGCCGGGAGGCCTACGAGCAGTACTTC.

V is TRBV9 and J is TRBJ1-4; 8 bases align to TRBD1. This CDR3 contains 15 residues. Germline CDR1 reads SGDLS; CDR2 reads YYNGEE. V lost 3 bases to trimming and J lost 5 bases; unmatched junction nucleotides: 6. This chain's CDR3 is CASSGGQGGNEKLFF. In DNA form, the CDR3 reads TGTGCCAGCAGCGGCGGACAGGGAGGGAATGAAAAACTGTTTTTT.

This clone was observed once. This rearrangement joins TRBV11-2 to TRBJ2-5, with D perhaps TRBD2 (7 bases). The CDR3 contains 15 residues. V was clipped by 4 bases and J by 1 base, with 13 bases between them. Germline CDR1 is SGHAT and CDR2 is FQNNGV. The CDR3 coding sequence is TGTGCCAGCAGCTGGGGGGGGCAGTTCCAAGAGACCCAGTACTTC. Translated: CASSWGGQFQETQYF.

This clone was counted a few times. The CDR3 region has the DNA TGTGCCAGCAGTTTATATAGAGAGACCCAGTACTTC. Protein product: CASSLYRETQYF. The V gene is TRBV27, the J gene TRBJ2-5; D remains unclear. The length of the CDR3 is 12 residues. Germline CDR1 reads MNHEY; CDR2 reads SMNVEV (reference sequence). The ends were cut back, 1 base at V and 4 bases at J, with 4 bases in the middle.

The genes are TRBV5-4 and TRBJ2-1; a weak D match, TRBD2 (5 bases). The CDR3 length is 16 residues. The germline V gene encodes CDR1 SGHNT and CDR2 YYREEE (reference sequence). V lost 1 base and J 4 bases, leaving 15 bases between the germline ends. The CDR3, as DNA: TGTGCCAGCAGCTTGCCAACAAGCGGCTTATACAATGAGCAGTTCTTC. This encodes CASSLPTSGLYNEQFF. Using reference TRBV5-4 and TRBJ2-1 for the parts outside the CDR3, the full variable domain is ETGVTQSPTHLIKTRGQQVTLRCSSQSGHNTVSWYQQALGQGPQFIFQYYREEENGRGNFPPRFSGLQFPNYSSELNVNALELDDSALYLCASSLPTSGLYNEQFFGPGTRLTVL.

The J gene is TRBJ1-6, the V gene TRBV9; maybe TRBD1 (6 bases). V was cut by 2 bases and J by 10 bases, with 16 bases left in between. The CDR3 totals 15 residues. The germline V gene encodes CDR1 SGDLS and CDR2 YYNGEE. The CDR3 loop reads CASSVAGDFASPLHF. The CDR3 region has the DNA TGTGCCAGCAGCGTCGCAGGGGATTTCGCATCACCCCTCCACTTT.

The chain recombines TRBV7-9 with TRBJ1-2, with D possibly being TRBD1 (6 bases). The germline CDR1 and CDR2 sequences are SEHNR and FQNEAQ (reference sequence). The CDR3 is made up of 17 amino acids. V lost 2 bases to trimming and J lost 4 bases, with 20 bases between them. The CDR3 DNA sequence: TGTGCCAGCAGCTTAAGCCGCGGGGGGGGCGCGGGCTATGGCTACACCTTC. Residues: CASSLSRGGGAGYGYTF. Together with reference TRBV7-9 and TRBJ1-2, the CDR3 gives the full variable domain: DTGVSQNPRHKITKRGQNVTFRCDPISEHNRLYWYRQTLGQGPEFLTYFQNEAQLEKSRLLSDRFSAERPKGSFSTLEIQRTEQGDSAMYLCASSLSRGGGAGYGYTFGSGTRLTVV.

This rearrangement joins TRBV7-9 to TRBJ1-6; D not certain. The CDR3 loop spans 13 amino acids. V lost 10 bases and J 10 bases, leaving 17 bases between the germline ends. The V gene's germline CDR1 is SEHNR and CDR2 FQNEAQ (reference sequence). The CDR3 DNA is TGTGCCACCTGGGATTTGGGAGGATCACCCCTCCACTTT. This gives the protein CATWDLGGSPLHF.

The chain is built from TRBV6-2 or TRBV6-3 and TRBJ2-5; D might be TRBD2 (5 bases). The CDR3 is 13 amino acids. Trimming took off 5 bases at V and 4 bases at J, with 11 bases between the two ends. Germline V gives CDR1 MNHEY, CDR2 SVGEGT. The CDR3 sequence is CASSTRVGETQYF. The DNA for the CDR3 is TGTGCCAGCAGTACTAGGGTTGGAGAGACCCAGTACTTC.